This TCR beta chain was captured in a study of esophageal squamous cell carcinoma under preoperative chemotherapy. TCRdb recomputed calls from the PCR reads with MiXCR, one row per CDR3 protein. The table records about 20,000 distinct CDR3 sequences, under 60% of them present only once. This clonotype came up a few times. A much bigger clone sits one base away, suggesting this may be a read error. Time point of the sample: after preoperative PTX-NDP chemotherapy. The CDR3 is 12 amino acids. The germline CDR1 and CDR2 sequences are SGHTA and FQGNSA. The trim removed 5 bases at V and 11 bases at J, leaving 5 bases unmatched.

This clonotype was sampled from a human donor with esophageal squamous cell carcinoma. The donor label of this sample is uncertain. The biological material was taken from a patient given preoperative chemotherapy. This rearrangement joins TRBV7-2 to TRBJ2-5, with 10 bases identical to TRBD1. In DNA, the CDR3 is TGTGCCAGCAGCCACGGGACAGGGGAGCAGTACTTC. As protein: CASSHGTGEQYF.